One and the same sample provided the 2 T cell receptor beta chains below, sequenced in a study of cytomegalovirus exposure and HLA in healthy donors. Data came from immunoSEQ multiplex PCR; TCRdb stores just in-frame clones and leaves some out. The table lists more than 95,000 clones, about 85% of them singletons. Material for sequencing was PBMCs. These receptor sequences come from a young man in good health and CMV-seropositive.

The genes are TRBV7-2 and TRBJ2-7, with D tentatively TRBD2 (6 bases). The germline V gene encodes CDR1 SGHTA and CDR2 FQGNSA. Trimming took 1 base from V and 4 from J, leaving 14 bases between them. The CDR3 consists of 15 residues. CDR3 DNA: TGTGCCAGCAGCTTAGACTGGACTACTTCTTACGAGCAGTACTTC. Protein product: CASSLDWTTSYEQYF. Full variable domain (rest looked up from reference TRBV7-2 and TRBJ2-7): GAGVSQSPSNKVTEKGKDVELRCDPISGHTALYWYRQSLGQGLEFLIYFQGNSAPDKSGLPSDRFSAERTGGSVSTLTIQRTQQEDSAVYLCASSLDWTTSYEQYFGPGTRLTVT.

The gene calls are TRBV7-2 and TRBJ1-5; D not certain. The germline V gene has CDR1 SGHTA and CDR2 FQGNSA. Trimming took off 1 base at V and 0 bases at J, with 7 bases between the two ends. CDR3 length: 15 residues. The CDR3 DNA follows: TGTGCCAGCAGCTTAGGCGGGGTTAGCAATCAGCCCCAGCATTTT. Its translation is CASSLGGVSNQPQHF.